The clone carrying this TCR beta chain was recorded only once. As yet, its antigen is unknown. V was cut by 5 bases and J by 4 bases, with 9 bases left in between. Germline V gene sequence: CDR1 SGHNT, CDR2 YENEEA. This CDR3 comprises 13 residues. The data derive from a study of shared clonotypes between healthy human individuals. In the sorted-subset replicate PCRs, 200 ng DNA, tens of thousands of T cell genomes, was used. The table came from immunoSEQ multiplex PCR; TCRdb's copy has only in-frame clones and leaves some out. The data contain about 1.5 million clones, approximately 97% of them singletons. General study points: The researchers took only blood, and tissue repertoires probably look different.

The sequence was collected from a man in his thirties or forties in good health. The chain carries TRBV11-3 and TRBJ2-1; D call uncertain. Sequenced sample: naive CD4+ T cells sorted from blood. Described subset: CD45RA+ positively selected. The CDR3 nucleotides read TGTGCCAGCAGCGCAAGGAGATACAATGAGCAGTTCTTC. It specifies CASSARRYNEQFF. The whole variable domain, filled in from reference TRBV11-3 and TRBJ2-1, reads EAGVVQSPRYKIIEKKQPVAFWCNPISGHNTLYWYLQNLGQGPELLIRYENEEAVDDSQLPKDRFSAERLKGVDSTLKIQPAELGDSAVYLCASSARRYNEQFFGPGTRLTVL.